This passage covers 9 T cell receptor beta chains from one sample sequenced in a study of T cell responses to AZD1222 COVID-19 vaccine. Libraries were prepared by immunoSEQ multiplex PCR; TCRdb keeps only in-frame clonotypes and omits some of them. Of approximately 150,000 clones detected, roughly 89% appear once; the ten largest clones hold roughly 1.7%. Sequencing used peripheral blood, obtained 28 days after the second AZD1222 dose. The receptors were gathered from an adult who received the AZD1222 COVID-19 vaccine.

CDR3 nucleotide sequence: TGTGCCAGCAGTTTGGGTCTGGCAACGGGGAACACTGAAGCTTTCTTT. Amino acids: CASSLGLATGNTEAFF. This chain joins TRBV28 and TRBJ1-1, with unresolved D. Per the germline V gene, CDR1 is MDHEN and CDR2 is SYDVKM. The CDR3 length is 16 residues. Trimming stripped 3 bases from V and 1 base from J, with 15 bases between.

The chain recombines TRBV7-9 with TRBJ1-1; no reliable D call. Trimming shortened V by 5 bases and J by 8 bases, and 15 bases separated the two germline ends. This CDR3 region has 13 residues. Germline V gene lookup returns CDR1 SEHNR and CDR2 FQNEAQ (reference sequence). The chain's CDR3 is CASSATRRAEAFF. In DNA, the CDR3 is TGTGCCAGCAGCGCTACGCGAAGGGCCGAAGCTTTCTTT.

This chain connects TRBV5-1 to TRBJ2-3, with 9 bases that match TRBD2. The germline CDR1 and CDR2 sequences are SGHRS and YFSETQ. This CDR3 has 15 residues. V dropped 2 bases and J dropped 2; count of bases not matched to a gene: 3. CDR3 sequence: CASSLAGGLTDTQYF. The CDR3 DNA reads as TGCGCCAGCAGCTTAGCGGGAGGCCTCACAGATACGCAGTATTTT.

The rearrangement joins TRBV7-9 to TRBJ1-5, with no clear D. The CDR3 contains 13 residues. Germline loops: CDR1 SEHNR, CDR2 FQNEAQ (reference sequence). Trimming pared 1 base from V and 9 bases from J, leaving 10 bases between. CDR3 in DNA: TGTGCCAGCAGCTTAGGGGCCCTTCGGCCCCAGCATTTT. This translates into CASSLGALRPQHF.

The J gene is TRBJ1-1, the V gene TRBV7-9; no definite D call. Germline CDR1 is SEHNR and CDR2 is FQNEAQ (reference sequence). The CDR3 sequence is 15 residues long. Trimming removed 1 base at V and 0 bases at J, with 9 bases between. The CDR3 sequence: CASSLVELMNTEAFF. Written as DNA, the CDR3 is TGTGCCAGCAGCTTAGTTGAGCTAATGAACACTGAAGCTTTCTTT.

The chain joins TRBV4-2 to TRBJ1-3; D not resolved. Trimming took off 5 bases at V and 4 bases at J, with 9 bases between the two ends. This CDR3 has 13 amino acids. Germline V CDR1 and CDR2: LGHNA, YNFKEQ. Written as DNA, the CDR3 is TGTGCCAGCAGCGACGGACCAGGAAACACCATATATTTT. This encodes CASSDGPGNTIYF.

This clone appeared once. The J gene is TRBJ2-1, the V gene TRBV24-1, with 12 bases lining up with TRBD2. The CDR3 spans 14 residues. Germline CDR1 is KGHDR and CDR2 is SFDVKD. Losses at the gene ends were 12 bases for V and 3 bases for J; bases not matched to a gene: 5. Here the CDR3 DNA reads TGTGCCGCTAGCGGGAGGGCCAACTACAATGAGCAGTTCTTC. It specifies CAASGRANYNEQFF.

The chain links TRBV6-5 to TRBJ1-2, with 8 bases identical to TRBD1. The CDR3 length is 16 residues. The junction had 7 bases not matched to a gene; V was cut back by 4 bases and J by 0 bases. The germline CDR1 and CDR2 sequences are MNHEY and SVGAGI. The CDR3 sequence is CASSSQQGVTNYGYTF. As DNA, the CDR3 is TGTGCCAGCAGTTCGCAACAGGGGGTGACTAACTATGGCTACACCTTC.

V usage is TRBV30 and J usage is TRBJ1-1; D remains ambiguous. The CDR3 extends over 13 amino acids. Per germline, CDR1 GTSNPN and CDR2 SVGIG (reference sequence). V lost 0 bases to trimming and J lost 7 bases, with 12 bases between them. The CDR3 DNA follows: TGTGCCTGGAGTGTCGGGATCAGAGGTGAAGCTTTCTTT. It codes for CAWSVGIRGEAFF.